This TCR beta chain was documented in a study of post-analysis software for immune sequencing data. Study-wide background: The courses of disease that were included comprised relapsing-remitting, secondary progressive and progressive-relapsing multiple sclerosis. Notes on the study in general: Multiple sclerosis patients showed significantly lower normalized Chao1 diversity than controls did. Patients showed TRBV5-6, TRBV5-1 and TRBV20-1 among five TRBV segments more frequent than in controls.

As to this clonotype: Antigen: not known.

Incorporated into the TCR beta cDNA libraries were unique molecular identifiers, which served to reduce PCR and sequencing biases. Each CDR3 protein is one row after TCRdb ran MiXCR on the PCR reads. This table has a few hundred thousand distinct CDR3 sequences, 36% appearing once. This CDR3 has 13 amino acids. Germline values: CDR1 GTSNPN, CDR2 SVGIG (reference sequence). The V and J ends lost 0 bases and 5 bases respectively, with 11 bases between them. The source of this sequence is a girl aged 10-17 years with multiple sclerosis. The sequencing input was blood. The V call is TRBV30, the J call TRBJ2-7, with a possible D match to TRBD1 (6 bases). CDR3 DNA sequence: TGTGCCTGGAGTGTAGCCAGGGGCCACGAGCAGTACTTC. Protein sequence: CAWSVARGHEQYF.